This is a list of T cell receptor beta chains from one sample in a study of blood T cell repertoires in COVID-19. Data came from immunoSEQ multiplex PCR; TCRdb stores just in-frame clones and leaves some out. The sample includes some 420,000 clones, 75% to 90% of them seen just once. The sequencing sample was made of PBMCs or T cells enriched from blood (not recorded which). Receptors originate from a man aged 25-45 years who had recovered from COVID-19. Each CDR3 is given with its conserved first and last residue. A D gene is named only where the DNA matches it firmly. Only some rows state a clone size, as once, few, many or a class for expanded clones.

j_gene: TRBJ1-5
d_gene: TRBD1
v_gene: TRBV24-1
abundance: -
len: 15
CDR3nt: TGTGCCACCAGTGACCCGGGACAGGGTCGTCAGCCCCAGCATTTT
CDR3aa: CATSDPGQGRQPQHF

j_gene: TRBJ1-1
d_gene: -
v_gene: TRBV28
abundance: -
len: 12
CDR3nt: TGTGCCAGCAGTTCAGGCAGCACTGAAGCTTTCTTT
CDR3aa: CASSSGSTEAFF

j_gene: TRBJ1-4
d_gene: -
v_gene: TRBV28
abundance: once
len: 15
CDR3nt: TGTGCCAGCAGTTCCAGGGGCGAGACTAATGAAAAACTGTTTTTT
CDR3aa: CASSSRGETNEKLFF

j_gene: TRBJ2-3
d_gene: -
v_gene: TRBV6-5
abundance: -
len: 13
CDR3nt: TGTGCCAGCAGTTCACAGGGAGAAGATACGCAGTATTTT
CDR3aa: CASSSQGEDTQYF

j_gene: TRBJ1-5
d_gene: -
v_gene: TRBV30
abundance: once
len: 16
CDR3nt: TGTGCCTGGAGTCCCGGACAGCCTCCAAGCAATCAGCCCCAGCATTTT
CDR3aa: CAWSPGQPPSNQPQHF

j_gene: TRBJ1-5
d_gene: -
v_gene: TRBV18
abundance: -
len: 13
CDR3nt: TGTGCCAGCTCGTACGGTGTAGCGCAGCCCCAGCATTTT
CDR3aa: CASSYGVAQPQHF

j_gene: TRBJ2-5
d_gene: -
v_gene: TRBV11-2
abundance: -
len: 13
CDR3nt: TGTGCCAGCAGCTTAGTGGAGGGTCAGACCCAGTACTTC
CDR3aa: CASSLVEGQTQYF

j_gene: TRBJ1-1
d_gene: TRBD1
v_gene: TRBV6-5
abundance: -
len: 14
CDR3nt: TGTGCCAGCGGAAGGGACAGTCCTAACACTGAAGCTTTCTTT
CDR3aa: CASGRDSPNTEAFF

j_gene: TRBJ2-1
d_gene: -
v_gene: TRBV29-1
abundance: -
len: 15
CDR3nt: TGCAGCGTTGTTCGGTACAGGGGGGGCCATAATGAGCAGTTCTTC
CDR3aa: CSVVRYRGGHNEQFF

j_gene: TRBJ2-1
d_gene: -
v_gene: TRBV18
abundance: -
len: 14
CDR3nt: TGTGCCAGCTCCCCTGATAGCTCCTACAATGAGCAGTTCTTC
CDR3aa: CASSPDSSYNEQFF

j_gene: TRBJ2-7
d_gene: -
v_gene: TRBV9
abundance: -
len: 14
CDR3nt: TGTGCCAGCAGCGCTTCCGGGACGCGGGAAGAGCAGTACTTC
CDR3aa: CASSASGTREEQYF

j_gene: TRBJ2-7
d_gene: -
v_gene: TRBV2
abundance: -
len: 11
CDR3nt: TGTGCCAGCAGTGGTCTTCGCGAGCAGTACTTC
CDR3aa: CASSGLREQYF

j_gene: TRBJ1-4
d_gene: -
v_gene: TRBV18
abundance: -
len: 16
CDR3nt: TGTGCCAGCTCTCTCAACTCAGGGATACCAAATGAAAAACTGTTTTTT
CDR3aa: CASSLNSGIPNEKLFF

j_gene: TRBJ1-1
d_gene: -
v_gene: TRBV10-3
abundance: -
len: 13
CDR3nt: TGTGCCATCAGTGAAGGGGGACGGACTGAAGCTTTCTTT
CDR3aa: CAISEGGRTEAFF

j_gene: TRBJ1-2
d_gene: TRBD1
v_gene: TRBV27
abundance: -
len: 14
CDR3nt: TGTGCCAGCAGCACAGGGACAGCAAGGTATGGCTACACCTTC
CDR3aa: CASSTGTARYGYTF

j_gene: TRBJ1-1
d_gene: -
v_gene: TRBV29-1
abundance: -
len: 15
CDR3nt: TGCAGCGTGGTGGTTTCGACCGCCCGCGGCACTGAAGCTTTCTTT
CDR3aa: CSVVVSTARGTEAFF

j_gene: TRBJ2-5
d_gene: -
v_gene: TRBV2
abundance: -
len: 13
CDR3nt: TGTGCCAGCAGTGGGAGAGCTAGGGAGACCCAGTACTTC
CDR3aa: CASSGRARETQYF

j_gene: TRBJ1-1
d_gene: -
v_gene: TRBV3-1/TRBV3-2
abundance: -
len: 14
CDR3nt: TGTGCCAGCAGCCAAGATTCAGGGCGCACTGAAGCTTTCTTT
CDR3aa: CASSQDSGRTEAFF

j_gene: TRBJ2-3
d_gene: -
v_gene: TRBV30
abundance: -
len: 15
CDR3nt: TGTGCCTGGGGGCCCCTCGGGGGTGTGTCAGATACGCAGTATTTT
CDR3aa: CAWGPLGGVSDTQYF

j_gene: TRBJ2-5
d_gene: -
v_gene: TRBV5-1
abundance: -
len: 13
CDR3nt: TGCGCCAGCAGCCCGTCCTCCCAAGAGACCCAGTACTTC
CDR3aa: CASSPSSQETQYF

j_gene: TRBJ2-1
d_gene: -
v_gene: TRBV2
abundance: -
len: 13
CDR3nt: TGTGCCAGCAGTGGGGAGGCGTTCAATGAGCAGTTCTTC
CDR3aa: CASSGEAFNEQFF

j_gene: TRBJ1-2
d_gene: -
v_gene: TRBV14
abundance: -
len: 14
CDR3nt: TGTGCCAGCAGCCTCGGGTCCTATAACTATGGCTACACCTTC
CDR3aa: CASSLGSYNYGYTF

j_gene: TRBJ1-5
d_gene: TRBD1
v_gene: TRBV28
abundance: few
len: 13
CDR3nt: TGTGCCAGCAGAGGGACAGGGTCTCAGCCCCAGCATTTT
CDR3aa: CASRGTGSQPQHF

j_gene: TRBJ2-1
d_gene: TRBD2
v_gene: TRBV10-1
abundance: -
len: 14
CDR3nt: TGCGCCAGCAGTGTAGCGGGAGGGGAGGATGAGCAGTTCTTC
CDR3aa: CASSVAGGEDEQFF

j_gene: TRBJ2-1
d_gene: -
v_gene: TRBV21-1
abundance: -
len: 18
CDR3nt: TGTGCCAGCAGCAAAAAAAGAATGAGGACTAGCGGTCACAATGAGCAGTTCTTC
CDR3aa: CASSKKRMRTSGHNEQFF

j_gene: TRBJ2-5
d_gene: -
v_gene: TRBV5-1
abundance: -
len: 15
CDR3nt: TGCGCCAGCAGCTTCCGGGGGACCCCCCCAGAGACCCAGTACTTC
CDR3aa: CASSFRGTPPETQYF

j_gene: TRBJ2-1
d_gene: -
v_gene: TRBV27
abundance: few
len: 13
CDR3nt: TGTGCCAGCAGGGGCGCCTCCTACAATGAGCAGTTCTTC
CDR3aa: CASRGASYNEQFF

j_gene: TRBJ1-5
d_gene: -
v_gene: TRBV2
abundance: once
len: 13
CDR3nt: TGTGCCAGCAGATGGGGTAGCGGTCAGCCCCAGCATTTT
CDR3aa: CASRWGSGQPQHF

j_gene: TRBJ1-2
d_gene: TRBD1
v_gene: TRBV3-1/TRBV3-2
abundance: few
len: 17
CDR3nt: TGTGCCAGCAGACAAGATGGGAAGGGGGCAGTGAACTATGGCTACACCTTC
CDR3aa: CASRQDGKGAVNYGYTF

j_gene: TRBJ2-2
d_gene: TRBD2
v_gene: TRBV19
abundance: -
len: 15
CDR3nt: TGTGCCAGTAGCTGGACTAGCGGGAACACCGGGGAGCTGTTTTTT
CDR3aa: CASSWTSGNTGELFF

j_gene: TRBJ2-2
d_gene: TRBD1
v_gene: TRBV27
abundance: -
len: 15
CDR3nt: TGTGCCAGCAACCGGGACAGGGGCTTCACCGGGGAGCTGTTTTTT
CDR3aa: CASNRDRGFTGELFF

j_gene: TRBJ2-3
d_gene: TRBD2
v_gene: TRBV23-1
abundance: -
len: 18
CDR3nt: TGCGCCAGCAGGCAGACTAGCGGGAGAGGTGGCCGCACAGATACGCAGTATTTT
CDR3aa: CASRQTSGRGGRTDTQYF

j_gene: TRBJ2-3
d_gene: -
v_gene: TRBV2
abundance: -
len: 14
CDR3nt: TGTGCCAGCAGCCGGGACTCTCGCACAGATACGCAGTATTTT
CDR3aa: CASSRDSRTDTQYF

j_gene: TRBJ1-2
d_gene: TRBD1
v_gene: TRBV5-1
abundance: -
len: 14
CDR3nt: TGCGCCAGCAGCTCTGGACAGGGGAGAAGTGGCTACACCTTC
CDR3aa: CASSSGQGRSGYTF

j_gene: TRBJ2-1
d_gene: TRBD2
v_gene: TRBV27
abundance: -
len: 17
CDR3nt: TGTGCCAGCACCCCAAGGGAGGCGGGAGTCACCTACAATGAGCAGTTCTTC
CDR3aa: CASTPREAGVTYNEQFF

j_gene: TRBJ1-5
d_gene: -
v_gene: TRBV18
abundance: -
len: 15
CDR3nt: TGTGCCAGCTCACCGGACAGCCGTCTAAATCAGCCCCAGCATTTT
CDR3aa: CASSPDSRLNQPQHF

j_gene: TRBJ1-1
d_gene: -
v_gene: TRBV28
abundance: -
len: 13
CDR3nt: TGTGCCAGCAGCCGTCACCGGGAGACTGAAGCTTTCTTT
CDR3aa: CASSRHRETEAFF

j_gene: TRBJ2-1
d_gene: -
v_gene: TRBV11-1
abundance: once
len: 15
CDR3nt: TGTGCCAGCAGCCCCGAGCGGAGCTCCTACAATGAGCAGTTCTTC
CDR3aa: CASSPERSSYNEQFF

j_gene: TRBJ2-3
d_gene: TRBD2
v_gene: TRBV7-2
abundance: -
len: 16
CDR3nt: TGTGCCAGCAGCTACCCGCGGGGGAGCAGCACAGATACGCAGTATTTT
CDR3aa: CASSYPRGSSTDTQYF

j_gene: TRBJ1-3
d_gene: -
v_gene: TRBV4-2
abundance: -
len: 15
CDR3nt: TGTGCCAGCAGCCAAGGCCAGGGGACTGGAAACACCATATATTTT
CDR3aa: CASSQGQGTGNTIYF